This T cell receptor (beta chain) was sequenced for a study of spatial heterogeneity in lung cancer. Whole-study results and caveats: Counts of expanded alpha and beta TCRs within tumors tracked the tumor nonsynonymous mutation count.

This CDR3 is 16 amino acids long. V was cut by 0 bases and J by 0 bases, with 9 bases left in between. Specified time point: sample taken at primary tumor resection. Whole RNA was taken from tumor, nontumor lung or frozen PBMC; it was then sequenced unsorted. MiXCR, run by TCRdb on the 5' RACE reads, gives a single entry per CDR3 protein. Among roughly 2,000 distinct CDR3 sequences listed, more than 2.5% were seen once. There are many counts of this clonotype. Its matching antigen is unknown. Sequences were derived from lung tumor tissue, sampled at surgery. This receptor was obtained from a female donor with early-stage non-small cell lung cancer. The chain combines TRBV12-3 or TRBV12-4 with TRBJ1-3; no definite D call. CDR3 in amino acids: CASSLARQVSGNTIYF. CDR3 coding DNA: TGTGCCAGCAGTTTAGCGAGGCAGGTCTCTGGAAACACCATATATTTT.